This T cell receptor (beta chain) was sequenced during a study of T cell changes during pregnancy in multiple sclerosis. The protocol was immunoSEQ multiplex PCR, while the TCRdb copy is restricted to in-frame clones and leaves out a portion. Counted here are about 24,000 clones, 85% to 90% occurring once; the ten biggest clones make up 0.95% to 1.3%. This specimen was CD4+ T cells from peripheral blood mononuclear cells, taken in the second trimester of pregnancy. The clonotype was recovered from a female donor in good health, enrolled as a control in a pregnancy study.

The CDR3 is CASREQGYDTEAFF. CDR3 coding DNA: TGTGCCAGCAGAGAACAGGGCTATGACACTGAAGCTTTCTTT. The rearrangement links TRBV6-5 to TRBJ1-1, with D possibly matching TRBD1 (6 bases). From germline, CDR1 is MNHEY and CDR2 SVGAGI. The CDR3 covers 14 residues. Trimming took 6 bases from V and 3 from J, leaving 14 bases between them.